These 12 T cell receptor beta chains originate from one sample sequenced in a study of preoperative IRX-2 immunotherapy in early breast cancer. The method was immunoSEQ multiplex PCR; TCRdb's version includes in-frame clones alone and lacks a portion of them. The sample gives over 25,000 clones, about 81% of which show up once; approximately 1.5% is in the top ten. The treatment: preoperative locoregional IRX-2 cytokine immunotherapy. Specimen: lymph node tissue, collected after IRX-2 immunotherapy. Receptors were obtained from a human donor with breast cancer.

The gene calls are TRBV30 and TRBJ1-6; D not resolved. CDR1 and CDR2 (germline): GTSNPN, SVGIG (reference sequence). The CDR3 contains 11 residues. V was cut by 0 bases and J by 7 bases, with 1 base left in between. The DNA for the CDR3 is TGTGCCTGGAGTGTAAATTCACCCCTCCACTTT. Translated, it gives CAWSVNSPLHF.

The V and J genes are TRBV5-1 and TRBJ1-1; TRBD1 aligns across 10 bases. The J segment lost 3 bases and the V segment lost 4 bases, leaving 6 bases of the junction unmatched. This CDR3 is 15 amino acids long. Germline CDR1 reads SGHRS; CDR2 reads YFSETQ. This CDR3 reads CASSRWTGGHTEAFF. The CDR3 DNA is TGCGCCAGCAGCCGATGGACAGGGGGGCACACTGAAGCTTTCTTT.

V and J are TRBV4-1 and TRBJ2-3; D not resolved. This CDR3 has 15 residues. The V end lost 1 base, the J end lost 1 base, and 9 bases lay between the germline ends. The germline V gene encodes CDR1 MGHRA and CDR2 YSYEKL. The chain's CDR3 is CASSQGFIGTDTQYF. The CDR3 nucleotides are TGCGCCAGCAGCCAAGGATTTATCGGCACAGATACGCAGTATTTT.

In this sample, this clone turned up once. The CDR3 loop reads CASSDSGKGYNEQFF. CDR3 nucleotide sequence: TGTGCCAGCAGTGATAGCGGGAAAGGCTACAATGAGCAGTTCTTC. V and J are TRBV6-8 and TRBJ2-1; 8 nucleotides match TRBD2. After removal of 5 bases from V and 3 bases from J, the junction contained 6 bases not matched to a gene. There are 15 residues in the CDR3. The germline V gene has CDR1 MNHGY and CDR2 SAAAGT.

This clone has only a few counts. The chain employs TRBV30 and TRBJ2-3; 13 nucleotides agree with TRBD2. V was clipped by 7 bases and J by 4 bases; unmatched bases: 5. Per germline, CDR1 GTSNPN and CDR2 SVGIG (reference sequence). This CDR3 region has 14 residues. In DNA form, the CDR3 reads TGTGCCTCCGGTACTAGCGGGGGGGCAGATACGCAGTATTTT. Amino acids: CASGTSGGADTQYF.

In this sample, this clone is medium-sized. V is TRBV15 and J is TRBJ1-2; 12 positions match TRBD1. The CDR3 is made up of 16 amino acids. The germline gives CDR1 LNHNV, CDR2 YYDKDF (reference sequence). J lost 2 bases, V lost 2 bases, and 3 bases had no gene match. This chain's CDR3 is CATSRTGQGANYGYTF. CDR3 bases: TGTGCCACCAGCAGAACGGGACAGGGGGCAAACTATGGCTACACCTTC.

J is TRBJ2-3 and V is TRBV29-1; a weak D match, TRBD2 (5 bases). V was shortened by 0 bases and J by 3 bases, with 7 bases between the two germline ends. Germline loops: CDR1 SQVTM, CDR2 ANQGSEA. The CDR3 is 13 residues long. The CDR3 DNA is TGCAGCGTTGAAGATCCGGGAACAGATACGCAGTATTTT. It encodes CSVEDPGTDTQYF.

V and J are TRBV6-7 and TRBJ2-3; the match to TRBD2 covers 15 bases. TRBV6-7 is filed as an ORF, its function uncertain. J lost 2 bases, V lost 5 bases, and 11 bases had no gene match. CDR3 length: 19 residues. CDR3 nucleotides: TGTGCCAGCAGTCTTGGACTAGCGGGGGGGCCCGCTTCCACAGATACGCAGTATTTT. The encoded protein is CASSLGLAGGPASTDTQYF.

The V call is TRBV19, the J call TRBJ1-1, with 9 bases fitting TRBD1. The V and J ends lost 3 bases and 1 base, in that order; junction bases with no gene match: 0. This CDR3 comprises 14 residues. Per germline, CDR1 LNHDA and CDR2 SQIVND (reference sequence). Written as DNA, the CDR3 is TGTGCCAGTAGTATGGGACAGGGGAACACTGAAGCTTTCTTT. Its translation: CASSMGQGNTEAFF. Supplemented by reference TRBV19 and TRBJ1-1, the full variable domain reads DGGITQSPKYLFRKEGQNVTLSCEQNLNHDAMYWYRQDPGQGLRLIYYSQIVNDFQKGDIAEGYSVSREKKESFPLTVTSAQKNPTAFYLCASSMGQGNTEAFFGQGTRLTVV.

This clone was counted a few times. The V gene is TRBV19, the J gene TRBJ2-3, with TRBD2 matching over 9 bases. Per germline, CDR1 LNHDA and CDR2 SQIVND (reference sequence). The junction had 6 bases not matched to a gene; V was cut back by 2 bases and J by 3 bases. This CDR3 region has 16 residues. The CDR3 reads CASSISAGGQTDTQYF. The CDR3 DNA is TGTGCCAGTAGTATAAGCGCGGGGGGGCAAACAGATACGCAGTATTTT.

As DNA, the CDR3 is TGTGCCAGCAGCTCAAGACAGGTGTCCAATCAGCCCCAGCATTTT. It translates to CASSSRQVSNQPQHF. This chain uses TRBV7-6 with TRBJ1-5; tentative D call: TRBD1 (6 bases). Germline assignment: CDR1 SGHVS and CDR2 FNYEAQ. V was cut by 4 bases and J by 3 bases, with 13 bases left in between. This CDR3 has 15 amino acids.

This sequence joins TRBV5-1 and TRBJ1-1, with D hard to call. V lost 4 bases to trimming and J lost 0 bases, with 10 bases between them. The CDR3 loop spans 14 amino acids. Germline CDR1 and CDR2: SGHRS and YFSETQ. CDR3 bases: TGCGCCAGCAGCATTACAAGAATGAACACTGAAGCTTTCTTT. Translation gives CASSITRMNTEAFF.